This is a list of T cell receptor beta chains from one sample in a study of blood T cell repertoires in COVID-19. Repertoires were generated with immunoSEQ multiplex PCR, while TCRdb's copy carries only in-frame clones and drops some. The table shows roughly 70,000 clones, with approximately 73% occurring only once. The specimen sequenced was peripheral blood. These receptors were collected from a man aged 55 to 70 with COVID-19, enrolled during active disease. CDR3s include the opening cysteine and the closing phenylalanine or tryptophan. The D gene is left open where the match is weak. Clone sizes are given selectively: once, few, many, or a class where the clone is expanded.

cdr3_nt	cdr3_aa	cdr3_length	j_call	v_call	d_call	clone_size
TGTGCCAGCAGCCTGACTAGCGGTGAGCAGTTCTTC	CASSLTSGEQFF	12	TRBJ2-1	TRBV3-1/TRBV3-2	TRBD2	-
TGTGCCAGCAGTTTAACCCCCACAGAATTAAACTACGAGCAGTACTTC	CASSLTPTELNYEQYF	16	TRBJ2-7	TRBV28	-	-
TGCAGCGTCGGGGCTGACAGGGGGGACACCGGGGAGCTGTTTTTT	CSVGADRGDTGELFF	15	TRBJ2-2	TRBV29-1	TRBD1	-
TGTGCCAGCAGTTGGGCAGGGGAAAACAATCAGCCCCAGCATTTT	CASSWAGENNQPQHF	15	TRBJ1-5	TRBV27	-	-
TGTGCTAGTGGTTTGTTTGTCCTAGACTCCTACAATGAGCAGTTCTTC	CASGLFVLDSYNEQFF	16	TRBJ2-1	TRBV12-5	-	-
TGTGCCAGCAGTTACGGAGGGGGGGTCACCGGGGAGCTGTTTTTT	CASSYGGGVTGELFF	15	TRBJ2-2	TRBV19	-	-
TGTGCCAGCAGCCAAGCGAGCGGGAGAATCGGGGAGCTGTTTTTT	CASSQASGRIGELFF	15	TRBJ2-2	TRBV14	TRBD2	-
TGCGCCAGCACCACTACAGGGGCGGATACGCAGTATTTT	CASTTTGADTQYF	13	TRBJ2-3	TRBV4-1	TRBD1	many
TGTGCCAGCCGTCGAGCGCAGGACTGGTTTGAGAGCAATCAGCCCCAGCATTTT	CASRRAQDWFESNQPQHF	18	TRBJ1-5	TRBV6-6	-	few
TGCAGTGCCCATAAGGGGTGGCCCCAGTACTTC	CSAHKGWPQYF	11	TRBJ2-5	TRBV20-1	-	-
TGCGCCAGCAGCCGGCAAATGAACACCGGGGAGCTGTTTTTT	CASSRQMNTGELFF	14	TRBJ2-2	TRBV4-1	-	-
TGTGCCAGCAGCCAGGAGTACGGCACCGGGGAGCTGTTTTTT	CASSQEYGTGELFF	14	TRBJ2-2	TRBV14	-	-
TGTGCCAGCAGTGAACAGGGTCAAGGAGTGGACATTCAGTACTTC	CASSEQGQGVDIQYF	15	TRBJ2-4	TRBV2	-	-
TGTGCCAGCAGCTTAAGGGGCCCCCTGCGTAGCTACACCTTC	CASSLRGPLRSYTF	14	TRBJ1-2	TRBV7-9	-	-
TGTGCCAGCAGTGACTCGTGGCTGTCCTACGAGCAGTACTTC	CASSDSWLSYEQYF	14	TRBJ2-7	TRBV6-4	-	-
TGTGCCAGCTCACCACGGGTTGGACAGATCTCCTATGGCTACACCTTC	CASSPRVGQISYGYTF	16	TRBJ1-2	TRBV18	-	-
TGCAGCGCCTACCCGGGTTCTAGCGGGGCAGATACGCAGTATTTT	CSAYPGSSGADTQYF	15	TRBJ2-3	TRBV29-1	TRBD2	once
TGTGCCAGCAGCGTAGGGTACAGGGATGAAGCTTTCTTT	CASSVGYRDEAFF	13	TRBJ1-1	TRBV9	-	-
TGTGCCAGCAGCTTGCAAGGACAGATCACAGATACGCAGTATTTT	CASSLQGQITDTQYF	15	TRBJ2-3	TRBV7-2	-	-
TGTGCCAGCAGCGATGGAGGTTTAGCGGTCTCCTACGAGCAGTACTTC	CASSDGGLAVSYEQYF	16	TRBJ2-7	TRBV2	-	-
TGTGCCAGCAGTCCACGGACAGGGGGCGGCTATGGCTACACCTTC	CASSPRTGGGYGYTF	15	TRBJ1-2	TRBV27	TRBD1	-
TGTGCCAGCAGCGAGCGGGGGTCCTACAATGAGCAGTTCTTC	CASSERGSYNEQFF	14	TRBJ2-1	TRBV6-5	TRBD2	-